These 6 T cell receptor beta chains came from one sample sequenced in a study of chemoradiotherapy in HPV16-positive cancers. Sequenced by immunoSEQ multiplex PCR; TCRdb stores in-frame clones only, minus some. Of about 29,000 clones in the sample, about 93% are singletons; the top ten hold more than 15%. The source was blood, collected from a patient who underwent chemoradiotherapy. Source of these receptors: a human donor with HPV-associated anogenital cancer.

V and J are TRBV9 and TRBJ2-1; the D gene is possibly TRBD2 (5 bases). The length of the CDR3 is 16 residues. The germline V and J ends were trimmed by 0 bases and 6 bases, with 16 bases remaining between them. The germline V gene encodes CDR1 SGDLS and CDR2 YYNGEE. The CDR3 reads CASSVELARGGNEQFF. As DNA, the CDR3 is TGTGCCAGCAGCGTAGAGTTAGCGAGAGGCGGCAATGAGCAGTTCTTC.

This clone turned up a few times. The genes are TRBV7-9 and TRBJ2-7; D not certain. Germline V CDR1 and CDR2: SEHNR, FQNEAQ (reference sequence). This CDR3 spans 14 amino acids. V lost 4 bases, J lost 3 bases, and 13 bases lay in between. The DNA of the CDR3 is TGTGCCAGCAGCTGGCGTGGCGGAGTCTACGAGCAGTACTTC. Protein product: CASSWRGGVYEQYF.

The chain joins TRBV19 to TRBJ2-3, with 13 bases that match TRBD2. The V gene's germline CDR1 is LNHDA and CDR2 SQIVND (reference sequence). The trim removed 5 bases at V and 3 bases at J, leaving 5 bases unmatched. This CDR3 has 16 amino acids. Here the CDR3 reads CASSSLTSGRTDTQYF. CDR3 bases: TGTGCCAGTAGTTCACTGACTAGCGGGAGGACAGATACGCAGTATTTT.

In this sample, this clone turned up once. The chain combines TRBV10-3 with TRBJ2-3; D is ambiguous. CDR3 size: 16 residues. The V gene lost 7 bases and the J gene lost 3 bases, with 20 bases spanning the gap. CDR1 and CDR2 from the germline V gene are ENHRY and SYGVKD. This chain's CDR3 is CAIKPPRGSATDTQYF. The CDR3 region has the DNA TGTGCCATCAAGCCGCCCCGAGGCAGTGCGACAGATACGCAGTATTTT.

The chain is built from TRBV15 and TRBJ2-7; D is unclear. This CDR3 is 13 amino acids long. Per the germline V gene, CDR1 is LNHNV and CDR2 is YYDKDF (reference sequence). V dropped 2 bases and J dropped 4 bases, with 9 bases sitting between them. CDR3 bases: TGTGCCACCAGCAGAACCCAGCCATACGAGCAGTACTTC. Encoded protein: CATSRTQPYEQYF.

This clone has just one count. The J gene is TRBJ1-6, the V gene TRBV6-5; a possible D gene is TRBD1 (5 bases). V gave up 6 bases and J gave up 11 bases, with 20 bases separating them. The germline V gene encodes CDR1 MNHEY and CDR2 SVGAGI. This CDR3 comprises 15 residues. The CDR3 sequence: CASSRSGSGTTPLHF. The CDR3 nucleotides are TGTGCCAGCAGCAGATCTGGTTCAGGGACTACACCCCTCCACTTT.